This T cell receptor beta chain emerged from a study of graft-versus-host responses after intestinal transplantation (dated by TCRdb to about 2021). Concerning the study at large: Multivisceral, liver-intestinal, or isolated intestinal transplants were received by the recipients. Every recipient was given anti-thymocyte globulin induction, followed by approximately 3 years of maintenance tacrolimus and steroids. After intestinal transplantation, graft-versus-host and host-versus-graft alloreactive T cell clones were followed in the graft, circulation and bone marrow using bulk TCR-beta CDR3 sequencing. To identify alloreactive clones, pre-transplant mixed lymphocyte reaction products were sequenced and compared with unstimulated pre-transplant donor and recipient T cells. A cohort of about 26 intestinal transplant recipients, including one retransplant, was enrolled, and a few patients lacking pretransplant specimens were excluded. Donor T cell macrochimerism was defined as a peak of at least 4% donor T cells among recipient peripheral blood mononuclear cells. Rather than going through the commercial service, samples from a few later patients were sequenced in-house on an Illumina MiSeq and processed with MiXCR.

To isolate intraepithelial and lamina propria lymphocytes from graft specimens, dithiothreitol, EDTA incubations and collagenase D digestion were used. Serial intestinal graft biopsy specimens collected up to 600 days after transplant underwent bulk TCR-beta sequencing. What the authors observed across the whole study: High GvH to HvG T cell clonal ratios were observed in the allografts of patients with donor T cell macrochimerism. Conclusions were limited by the relatively low number and heterogeneity of intestinal transplant patients. Early after transplant, declines in HvG clones were associated with peak levels of circulating GvH clones. GvH clones were detected in recipient bone marrow, and some of these GvH clones were observed earlier in ileal mucosa or blood, consistent with an intestinal mucosal origin.

Turning to this clone: Its antigen remains unidentified. Per-base qualities were not stored, and no clone one base away is much larger.

Library preparation was by the immunoSEQ multiplex PCR assay. Adaptive Biotechnologies carried out high-throughput TCR-beta CDR3 sequencing of genomic DNA for most patients. Per the source publication's procedure: TCR sequencing data were retrieved from Adaptive's ImmunoSEQ software for some 17 patients, whereas three other patients were processed with MiXCR and VDJtools. CDR3 nucleotide sequences shared by donor and recipient were removed because the origin of these sequences could not be assigned. To be classed as alloreactive, a clone needed at least 2-fold expansion over unstimulated cells and a minimum CFSE-low frequency of 0.002% (template counts) or 0.001% (read counts). Mappable clones were those detected in sequenced pre-transplant spleen, lymph node, or MLR CFSE-low populations of the donor or recipient. The cumulative frequency of alloreactive clones was calculated as a percentage of all sequences, weighted by copy number. The immuneACCESS repertoire file appears here via TCRdb, limited to in-frame rearrangements. These files lack a portion of the clones; in checked studies, under half of the deficit traces to unresolved V genes, and the cause of the others is not known. V and J calls and clone size come straight from that table; D and trimming were deduced from the DNA. This sample lists 13,000 to 15,000 clones; around three quarters were detected once. Of the sample, 3.9% falls within the top ten clones.

CDR1 and CDR2, per the germline V gene, are MDHEN and SYDVKM. The CDR3 spans 16 residues, from the cysteine through the phenylalanine. Just CDR3 DNA is preserved here, 48 bases in frame from base 1. V gives up 6 bases and J gives up 1 base, and the segment between their germline ends measures 16 bases. The sample was ileum tissue, taken just under 28 days after intestinal transplant. The chain links TRBV28 with TRBJ1-3; possibly the D gene is TRBD1, per 5 matching bases. The origin of this receptor is a human patient who received an intestinal transplant, so some T cells may come from the graft donor. The nucleotides are TGTGCCAGCAGCAAAAGCGGGGACCCATCTGGAAACACCATATATTTT. It codes for CASSKSGDPSGNTIYF.